Presented here are 12 T cell receptor beta chains from one specimen sequenced in a study of blood T cells in healthy people across ages. A second PCR, run for roughly 7 to 12 cycles, used a sample-barcoded 5' primer plus a J-beta primer mix. TCRdb re-called the 5' RACE reads through MiXCR, storing one row per CDR3 protein. The data contain about 620,000 distinct CDR3 sequences, 40% to 65% of them seen just once; the ten biggest clones take up around an eighth. Sequencing was performed on blood. The source is a woman older than 75 in good health.

Many counts were recorded for this clonotype. This chain uses TRBV6-1 with TRBJ2-7; 8 nucleotides line up with TRBD1. V lost 7 bases to trimming and J lost 0 bases; unmatched junction nucleotides: 8. Germline V gene sequence: CDR1 MNHNS, CDR2 SASEGT. The CDR3 runs to 15 residues. The CDR3 reads CASTLGQGPSYEQYF. The CDR3 nucleotides read TGTGCCAGCACCCTAGGACAGGGTCCCTCCTACGAGCAGTACTTC.

This clonotype was counted a few times. The rearrangement links TRBV7-2 to TRBJ2-1; possibly TRBD1 for D (5 bases). The CDR3 has 16 amino acids. Germline CDR1 reads SGHTA; CDR2 reads FQGNSA. V lost 4 bases and J 0 bases, leaving 13 bases between the germline ends. CDR3 in amino acids: CASSSIRQSSYNEQFF. The CDR3 nucleotides are TGTGCCAGCAGCTCCATCCGACAGAGCTCCTACAATGAGCAGTTCTTC.

This clonotype showed up just a few times. A much larger clone lies a single base off, so this may be a read error. The genes are TRBV12-3 or TRBV12-4 and TRBJ2-3, with D possibly being TRBD2 (6 bases). Trimming shortened V by 5 bases and J by 4 bases, and 10 bases separated the two germline ends. The CDR3 consists of 13 residues. The CDR3 is CASSRRGSDTQYF. In DNA, the CDR3 is TGTGCCAGCAGTAGACGGGGGTCAGATACGCAGTATTTT.

This chain uses TRBV20-1 with TRBJ2-7; 7 bases line up with TRBD1. Germline CDR1 reads DFQATT; CDR2 reads SNEGSKA (reference sequence). This CDR3 is built from 15 residues. The junction had 9 bases not matched to a gene; V was cut back by 2 bases and J by 2 bases. CDR3: CSARNRGEPPYEQYF. The CDR3, as DNA: TGCAGTGCTAGAAACAGGGGCGAACCCCCCTACGAGCAGTACTTC.

V gene TRBV3-1 combines with J gene TRBJ2-1; TRBD1 matches at 8 bases. This CDR3 has 15 amino acids. Germline CDR1 reads LGHDT; CDR2 reads YNNKEL (reference sequence). V was clipped by 1 base and J by 3 bases; unmatched bases: 2. The CDR3 here is CASSQGGQDYNEQFF. DNA of the CDR3: TGTGCCAGCAGCCAAGGGGGACAGGACTACAATGAGCAGTTCTTC.

This clonotype was found a few times. The V and J genes are TRBV5-1 and TRBJ2-2, with unresolved D. V lost 9 bases and J lost 2, with 11 bases in between. Germline CDR1 and CDR2: SGHRS and YFSETQ. CDR3 length equals 13 residues. The CDR3: CATGQDNTGELFF. The CDR3 DNA reads as TGCGCCACGGGCCAGGACAACACCGGGGAGCTGTTTTTT.

Many counts were recorded for this clonotype. The chain combines TRBV27 with TRBJ2-1; D remains ambiguous. The CDR3 loop spans 14 amino acids. V was clipped by 5 bases and J by 6 bases, with 14 bases between them. CDR1 and CDR2 (germline): MNHEY, SMNVEV (reference sequence). CDR3 sequence reads: CASSRPSSPNEQFF. In nucleotides, the CDR3 is TGTGCCAGCAGTCGCCCCTCTAGTCCCAATGAGCAGTTCTTC.

The chain joins TRBV7-2 to TRBJ2-5, with 9 bases that match TRBD1. Germline V lookup: CDR1 SGHTA, CDR2 FQGNSA. J was trimmed by 2 bases and V by 1 base; bases with no gene match: 2. The CDR3 length is 15 residues. The CDR3 protein is CASSLDRGPQETQYF. The CDR3 coding sequence is TGTGCCAGCAGCTTAGACAGGGGGCCACAAGAGACCCAGTACTTC.

The chain employs TRBV4-2 and TRBJ2-7, with D tentatively TRBD1 or TRBD2 (6 bases each). CDR1 LGHNA and CDR2 YNFKEQ come from the germline V gene. V was shortened by 1 base and J by 0 bases, with 13 bases between the two germline ends. CDR3 length: 16 amino acids. CDR3 amino acids: CASSQVLGGSSYEQYF. CDR3 in DNA: TGTGCCAGCAGCCAAGTACTAGGGGGGAGCTCCTACGAGCAGTACTTC.

This chain joins TRBV3-1 and TRBJ2-1; D ambiguous. CDR3 length: 13 residues. V lost 6 bases to trimming and J lost 9 bases, with 15 bases between them. CDR1 is LGHDT, CDR2 YNNKEL, per germline (reference sequence). The CDR3 bases are TGTGCCAGCAGAAAAAGTCTGATAAGTGAGCAGTTCTTC. It specifies CASRKSLISEQFF.

This clonotype has a count of ten or more. The chain links TRBV7-2 to TRBJ1-2; unclear D gene. The CDR3 contains 12 residues. Per the germline V gene, CDR1 is SGHTA and CDR2 is FQGNSA. V lost 5 bases and J 7 bases, leaving 11 bases between the germline ends. For the CDR3, the DNA is TGTGCCAGCAGCCTAGGGTACATTGGCTACACCTTC. It codes for CASSLGYIGYTF.

The chain combines TRBV27 with TRBJ2-3, with TRBD2 matching 10 bases. Germline assignment: CDR1 MNHEY and CDR2 SMNVEV (reference sequence). The CDR3 consists of 17 residues. Trimming at V came to 0 bases and at J to 7 bases, leaving 10 bases not matched to a gene. In nucleotides, the CDR3 is TGTGCCAGCAGTTTATCGAGGACTAGCGGAACCAAAAATACGCAGTATTTT. It encodes CASSLSRTSGTKNTQYF.